This T cell receptor (beta chain) was identified during a study of technical replicates of blood from several donors. The CDR3 runs to 13 residues. V was pared by 7 bases and J by 6 bases, with 8 bases of the junction left unmatched. Germline-derived CDR1 and CDR2 are SQVTM and ANQGSEA. This clone has more than one count but fewer than ten. Clones were read by immunoSEQ multiplex PCR, and TCRdb kept only the in-frame ones, dropping some. Among 50,000 to 60,000 clones listed, roughly nine tenths were seen once. The rearrangement links TRBV29-1 to TRBJ2-1; the match to TRBD2 covers 8 bases. The sequence was collected from a human donor in good health. Some clones in this sample may be carry-over from other donors' samples. Sequencing used PBMCs. The CDR3 nucleotides read TGCAGCGCTGGGGGAGCGGGGGCCAATGAGCAGTTCTTC. It specifies CSAGGAGANEQFF.